The rows below give T cell receptor beta chains drawn from one sample of a study of T cells after yellow fever vaccination. TCRdb independently ran MiXCR on the 5' RACE reads; one entry per CDR3 protein. The repertoire holds around 110,000 distinct CDR3 sequences, with approximately 8.4% as singletons. The sequencing used CD8+ T cells sorted from PBMCs, collected 45 days after the yellow fever booster vaccination. The receptors come from a man aged 25-45 years who received the YFV17D yellow fever vaccine. CDR3s include the opening cysteine and the closing phenylalanine or tryptophan. The order of the fields is D gene, clone size, V gene, J gene, CDR3 protein, CDR3 DNA. A D gene is named only where the DNA matches it firmly. Size values are once, few and many counts, or a class for expanded clones, and some rows have none.

>TRBD2|many|TRBV7-6|TRBJ2-7
CASSPPGLASHEQYF
TGTGCCAGCAGCCCCCCGGGACTAGCTTCTCACGAGCAGTACTTC
>NA|many|TRBV20-1|TRBJ2-2
CSARIPNTGELFF
TGCAGTGCTAGGATCCCGAACACCGGGGAGCTGTTTTTT
>TRBD2|many|TRBV10-3|TRBJ2-1
CAISEPLAGVDNEQFF
TGTGCCATCAGTGAACCACTAGCGGGAGTGGACAATGAGCAGTTCTTC
>NA|NA|TRBV20-1|TRBJ2-4
CSARQLAKNIQYF
TGCAGTGCTAGGCAGCTAGCCAAAAACATTCAGTACTTC
>NA|few|TRBV5-1|TRBJ2-1
CASFLDNEQFF
TGCGCCAGCTTTCTAGATAATGAGCAGTTCTTC
>TRBD2|many|TRBV29-1|TRBJ2-2
CSVVASGSAVTGELFF
TGCAGCGTTGTGGCTAGCGGGAGCGCTGTCACCGGGGAGCTGTTTTTT
>NA|many|TRBV20-1|TRBJ2-3
CSDEDTDTQYF
TGCAGTGATGAGGACACAGATACGCAGTATTTT
>TRBD2|NA|TRBV6-2/TRBV6-3|TRBJ2-2
CASSPQAGTLYTGELFF
TGTGCCAGCAGTCCTCAAGCGGGGACTTTATACACCGGGGAGCTGTTTTTT
>NA|many|TRBV15|TRBJ2-2
CATSRDQVLEVSNTGELFF
TGTGCCACCAGCAGAGATCAAGTCCTGGAGGTTTCGAACACCGGGGAGCTGTTTTTT
>NA|many|TRBV12-3/TRBV12-4|TRBJ2-3
CASSDRQVITDTQYF
TGTGCCAGCAGTGACCGACAGGTTATCACAGATACGCAGTATTTT
>TRBD2|many|TRBV6-5|TRBJ2-7
CASSFPGTSGRAYEQYF
TGTGCCAGCAGTTTTCCCGGGACTAGCGGGAGGGCCTACGAGCAGTACTTC
>NA|many|TRBV15|TRBJ1-2
CATSRDGGGSNGYTF
TGTGCCACCAGCAGAGATGGAGGGGGATCCAATGGCTACACCTTC
>TRBD2|many|TRBV24-1|TRBJ2-1
CATSELAGGSYNEQFF
TGTGCCACCAGTGAGCTAGCGGGAGGCTCCTACAATGAGCAGTTCTTC
>NA|NA|TRBV7-6|TRBJ2-7
CASSSMDPYEQYF
TGTGCCAGCAGCTCGATGGACCCCTACGAGCAGTACTTC
>TRBD2|many|TRBV28|TRBJ2-1
CASKIWEGTSGEQFF
TGTGCCAGCAAAATTTGGGAGGGAACCTCGGGGGAGCAGTTCTTC
>TRBD2|many|TRBV11-1|TRBJ2-3
CASSSTGTSGRALTDTQYF
TGTGCCAGCAGCTCTACCGGGACTAGCGGGAGGGCCCTCACAGATACGCAGTATTTT
>NA|many|TRBV27|TRBJ2-7
CASSSPQRTYEQYF
TGTGCCAGCAGTTCGCCACAGCGAACCTACGAGCAGTACTTC
>TRBD1|few|TRBV20-1|TRBJ2-7
CSVASWTGINEQYF
TGCAGTGTCGCCTCCTGGACAGGGATCAACGAGCAGTACTTC
>TRBD1|many|TRBV7-8|TRBJ1-5
CASSLTGFGNQPQHF
TGTGCCAGCAGCCTGACAGGGTTTGGTAATCAGCCCCAGCATTTT
>NA|NA|TRBV20-1|TRBJ2-3
CSARDTNRGSDTQYF
TGCAGTGCGAGAGACACCAACAGAGGATCAGATACGCAGTATTTT
>NA|few|TRBV5-4|TRBJ2-7
CASSLSAGALVEQYF
TGTGCCAGCAGCCTTAGTGCGGGGGCTTTGGTCGAGCAGTACTTC
>NA|many|TRBV7-7|TRBJ2-3
CASSTRTGDTQYF
TGTGCCAGCAGCACGCGGACGGGAGATACGCAGTATTTT
>TRBD2|many|TRBV29-1|TRBJ2-3
CSVEDSSGRSGDTQYF
TGCAGCGTTGAAGATTCAAGCGGGAGGTCAGGGGATACGCAGTATTTT
>NA|many|TRBV5-1|TRBJ2-3
CASSLFARDTDTQYF
TGCGCCAGCAGCTTGTTCGCCAGGGACACAGATACGCAGTATTTT
>TRBD2|many|TRBV4-2|TRBJ2-5
CASSPAGGGNSQETQYF
TGTGCCAGCAGCCCAGCCGGGGGGGGCAATTCACAGGAGACCCAGTACTTC
>TRBD2|many|TRBV5-1|TRBJ2-1
CASSLASGSYEQFF
TGCGCCAGCAGCTTGGCTAGCGGGAGCTATGAGCAGTTCTTC
>NA|many|TRBV5-6|TRBJ1-1
CASSSSLRGYTEAFF
TGTGCCAGCAGCTCGAGCTTGAGGGGTTACACTGAAGCTTTCTTT
>NA|few|TRBV20-1|TRBJ2-1
CSARLFRDPFNEQFF
TGCAGTGCTAGGCTCTTCCGGGACCCATTCAATGAGCAGTTCTTC
>TRBD2|few|TRBV30|TRBJ2-2
CACAGESNTGELFF
TGTGCCTGTGCGGGAGAGTCGAACACCGGGGAGCTGTTTTTT
>TRBD2|few|TRBV11-2|TRBJ2-3
CASTLAGGTDTQYF
TGTGCCAGCACGTTAGCGGGAGGGACAGATACGCAGTATTTT
>NA|many|TRBV6-6|TRBJ2-3
CASHGRTRSYTQYF
TGTGCCAGCCACGGCAGGACCCGTTCGTATACGCAGTATTTT
>TRBD2|many|TRBV13|TRBJ2-3
CASSSRTPGLAFGATDTQYF
TGTGCCAGCAGCTCCCGAACCCCGGGACTAGCCTTTGGGGCCACAGATACGCAGTATTTT
>TRBD2|many|TRBV20-1|TRBJ2-1
CSAWGLANNEQFF
TGCAGTGCCTGGGGACTAGCGAACAATGAGCAGTTCTTC
>NA|once|TRBV3-1|TRBJ2-7
CTISPFPLSTAYYEQYF
TGTACCATCAGTCCATTCCCTCTGTCCACTGCATACTACGAGCAGTACTTC
>TRBD2|many|TRBV7-6|TRBJ2-1
CASSLVSGNNPYNEQFF
TGTGCCAGCAGCTTAGTTAGCGGGAATAACCCCTACAATGAGCAGTTCTTC
>TRBD2|many|TRBV27|TRBJ2-5
CASSLYGLDQETQYF
TGTGCCAGCAGTTTATACGGACTAGATCAAGAGACCCAGTACTTC
>NA|few|TRBV30|TRBJ1-2
CAWYLWDSPNYGYTF
TGTGCCTGGTACTTATGGGACTCACCAAACTATGGCTACACCTTC
>TRBD1|many|TRBV29-1|TRBJ2-5
CSVEDLGQAGKTQYF
TGCAGCGTTGAAGATCTAGGACAGGCGGGCAAGACCCAGTACTTC